This entry concerns a single T cell receptor beta chain. This entry belongs to a study of T and B cells in COVID-19 patients. Multiplex PCR with BIOMED2 TRB-A/B primer pools amplified TRB rearrangements. TCRdb passed the multiplex PCR reads through MiXCR, listing each CDR3 protein once. The data show around 5,000 distinct CDR3 sequences, with roughly 26% seen just once and 35% held by the top ten. Blood genomic DNA input for TRB amplification was about 240-500 ng. The CDR3 contains 14 residues. Germline CDR1 and CDR2: SGHNT and YYREEE (reference sequence). Between the trimmed V and J ends, which lost 3 bases and 5 bases, there was a span of 14 bases.

The chain carries TRBV5-4 and TRBJ1-1; D possibly corresponds to TRBD1 (5 bases). The sample was blood. The sequence came from a human donor with active COVID-19. CDR3 DNA sequence: TGTGCCAGCAGCTCCTATCCGGGGGGGACTGAAGCTTTCTTT. Translating gives CASSSYPGGTEAFF.